The rows below give T cell receptor beta chains drawn from one sample of a study of blood T cell repertoires in COVID-19. Assay: immunoSEQ multiplex PCR; the TCRdb copy retains only in-frame clones and omits some. The data show about 58,000 clones, roughly 84% seen once. Sequencing was performed on peripheral blood. The source is a man aged 35 to 55 with active COVID-19. CDR3s include the opening cysteine and the closing phenylalanine or tryptophan. The D gene is left open where the match is weak. The listing skips clone size in some rows; elsewhere it reads once, few, many or a size class.

d_call clone_size j_call v_call cdr3_aa cdr3_nt
TRBD2 - TRBJ2-5 TRBV5-4 CASSPVRGRPSPIQETQYF TGTGCCAGCAGCCCAGTGCGCGGGAGGCCCTCCCCCATTCAAGAGACCCAGTACTTC
- - TRBJ1-5 TRBV24-1 CATLGGRDYNQPQHF TGTGCCACCCTTGGGGGCAGGGACTACAATCAGCCCCAGCATTTT
- - TRBJ1-3 TRBV7-8 CASRGQGGNTIYF TGTGCCAGCAGAGGTCAGGGTGGAAACACCATATATTTT
TRBD2 - TRBJ2-3 TRBV5-1 CASSKGEGTSSNTQYF TGCGCCAGCAGCAAAGGGGAAGGGACTAGCAGTAATACGCAGTATTTT
TRBD2 - TRBJ2-1 TRBV27 CASSFCGGSCGEQFF TGTGCCAGCAGTTTCTGCGGCGGGAGCTGCGGTGAGCAGTTCTTC
TRBD1 - TRBJ2-2 TRBV7-3 CASRFTGGPGRTGELFF TGTGCCAGCAGATTTACAGGGGGCCCGGGTAGGACCGGGGAGCTGTTTTTT
TRBD1 - TRBJ1-2 TRBV3-1/TRBV3-2 CASSPLSPGQGGYGYTF TGTGCCAGCAGCCCATTGAGCCCGGGACAGGGGGGCTATGGCTACACCTTC
TRBD1 - TRBJ2-7 TRBV11-2 CASSLDRDHEQYF TGTGCCAGCAGCTTGGACAGGGACCACGAGCAGTACTTC
TRBD2 - TRBJ2-1 TRBV11-2 CASSRGLAASSYNEQFF TGTGCCAGCAGCCGTGGACTAGCGGCAAGCTCCTACAATGAGCAGTTCTTC
TRBD2 - TRBJ2-5 TRBV4-2 CASSQETGTRGEETQYF TGTGCCAGCAGCCAAGAAACCGGGACTAGGGGTGAAGAGACCCAGTACTTC
TRBD1 - TRBJ1-3 TRBV5-8 CASSLEGTANSGNTIYF TGTGCCAGCAGCTTGGAGGGGACAGCAAATTCTGGAAACACCATATATTTT
TRBD2 - TRBJ2-7 TRBV13 CASSLGTSNEQYF TGTGCCAGCAGCTTGGGGACTAGTAACGAGCAGTACTTC
TRBD2 - TRBJ2-1 TRBV19 CASSASGIPNNEQFF TGTGCCAGTAGTGCTAGCGGGATTCCCAACAATGAGCAGTTCTTC
TRBD2 - TRBJ2-1 TRBV7-2 CASSSMGLADNEQFF TGTGCCAGCAGCTCGATGGGACTAGCGGACAATGAGCAGTTCTTC
- - TRBJ1-5 TRBV2 CASSRGETQHF TGTGCCAGCAGCCGGGGTGAAACCCAGCATTTT
- - TRBJ2-3 TRBV28 CASSRDSGDTQYF TGTGCCAGCAGTCGGGACAGCGGGGATACGCAGTATTTT
- once TRBJ2-1 TRBV21-1 CASNRENEQFF TGTGCCAGTAACAGGGAAAATGAGCAGTTCTTC
TRBD1 - TRBJ1-1 TRBV6-4 CASPGQGEMNTEAFF TGTGCCAGCCCGGGACAGGGTGAAATGAACACTGAAGCTTTCTTT
TRBD1 - TRBJ1-5 TRBV6-5 CASSRTGDQPQHF TGTGCCAGCAGTCGCACAGGGGACCAGCCCCAGCATTTT
TRBD1 - TRBJ2-7 TRBV27 CASSPQGDEQYF TGTGCCAGCAGCCCACAGGGGGACGAGCAGTACTTC
- - TRBJ2-1 TRBV9 CASSVEAEAYNEQFF TGTGCCAGCAGCGTAGAAGCGGAGGCCTACAATGAGCAGTTCTTC
TRBD1 few TRBJ2-7 TRBV27 CASSTDRGGEQYF TGTGCCAGCAGTACGGACAGGGGAGGCGAGCAGTACTTC
TRBD2 - TRBJ2-3 TRBV5-1 CASSNGLAGGADTQYF TGCGCCAGCAGCAACGGACTAGCGGGAGGAGCAGATACGCAGTATTTT
TRBD1 - TRBJ1-2 TRBV30 CAWSSGQGSHYGYTF TGTGCCTGGAGCTCCGGACAGGGAAGCCACTATGGCTACACCTTC
TRBD1 - TRBJ1-6 TRBV27 CASSSPLGQGAYSPLHF TGTGCCAGCAGTTCCCCTCTCGGACAGGGGGCTTATTCACCCCTCCACTTT
- - TRBJ1-1 TRBV7-9 CASSLEEGWNTEAFF TGTGCCAGCAGCTTAGAGGAGGGATGGAACACTGAAGCTTTCTTT
TRBD1 - TRBJ1-2 TRBV28 CASSLGTGALGYGYTF TGTGCCAGCAGTTTAGGGACAGGAGCGCTAGGCTATGGCTACACCTTC
TRBD1 - TRBJ1-4 TRBV5-1 CASSLGPSGGPNEKLFF TGCGCCAGCAGCTTGGGACCCTCAGGGGGCCCTAATGAAAAACTGTTTTTT
TRBD2 - TRBJ2-2 TRBV5-1 CASSLRDMGGLAGELFF TGCGCCAGCAGCTTGAGAGATATGGGAGGGCTTGCCGGGGAGCTGTTTTTT
- - TRBJ2-1 TRBV7-7 CASSLGGSNEQFF TGTGCTAGCAGCTTAGGCGGGTCCAATGAGCAGTTCTTC
- - TRBJ2-7 TRBV12-1 CASSLPHGGGPRWLAGTYEQYF TGTGCCAGCAGCTTGCCCCATGGGGGCGGGCCCCGATGGCTAGCGGGAACCTACGAGCAGTACTTC
TRBD2 few TRBJ2-2 TRBV7-9 CASSLLLGAGAGELFF TGTGCCAGCAGCTTATTGTTGGGAGCGGGAGCCGGGGAGCTGTTTTTT
TRBD2 - TRBJ2-1 TRBV5-1 CASSLNLAGHNEQFF TGCGCCAGCAGCTTGAACCTAGCGGGGCACAATGAGCAGTTCTTC
- - TRBJ1-1 TRBV30 CAGGTERIVAFF TGTGCGGGGGGGACGGAGAGAATCGTAGCTTTCTTT
- - TRBJ2-1 TRBV19 CASSTFPLSSYNEQFF TGTGCCAGTAGTACATTTCCCCTCAGCTCCTACAATGAGCAGTTCTTC
- once TRBJ1-2 TRBV5-1 CASSFRGRDYGYTF TGCGCCAGCAGCTTTCGTGGGCGGGACTATGGCTACACCTTC
- once TRBJ2-7 TRBV30 CAWSKNRVYEQYF TGTGCCTGGAGTAAGAACAGGGTCTACGAGCAGTACTTC
TRBD1 - TRBJ1-2 TRBV28 CASSLYPPQGADGYTF TGTGCCAGCAGCCTTTACCCTCCACAGGGGGCTGATGGCTACACCTTC
TRBD1 - TRBJ1-4 TRBV30 CAWERDRGEKLFF TGTGCCTGGGAGAGGGACAGGGGTGAAAAACTGTTTTTT
TRBD2 - TRBJ2-7 TRBV11-2 CASSFSPPAGRIEQYF TGTGCCAGCAGCTTCAGCCCTCCAGCGGGACGTATTGAGCAGTACTTC
- once TRBJ2-7 TRBV2 CASSEVQVGRYEQYF TGTGCCAGCAGTGAAGTTCAGGTGGGTCGCTACGAGCAGTACTTC
- - TRBJ2-7 TRBV10-3 CAISEDRGPYEQYF TGTGCCATCAGTGAGGATAGGGGCCCCTACGAGCAGTACTTC
- - TRBJ2-1 TRBV25-1 CASSDGGTWSYNEQFF TGTGCCAGCAGTGACGGCGGGACTTGGTCCTACAATGAGCAGTTCTTC